The clone carrying this TCR beta chain was counted once. In the authors' methods: It was from reference gene primer amplification that nucleated cell counts were estimated. Clones were read by immunoSEQ multiplex PCR, and TCRdb kept only the in-frame ones, dropping some. V, J and clone size were drawn from that table, and D and trimming were deduced from the DNA. The sample holds approximately 190,000 clones, around 84% seen once. The germline V gene has CDR1 MNHNS and CDR2 SASEGT. V lost 1 base, J lost 5 bases, and 12 bases lay in between. This CDR3 region has 14 residues. The entry originates in a study of blood T cell repertoires in COVID-19. About the research overall: Donors in the United States, Italy and Spain gave samples during acute or convalescent COVID-19. The cDNA or gDNA used as material had been derived from T cells, B-cell-depleted T cells, or PBMCs.

The chain combines TRBV6-1 with TRBJ2-7; D is unresolved. The sample comprised peripheral blood. The source is a man aged 25 to 40 with active or convalescent COVID-19. DNA of the CDR3: TGTGCCAGCAGTGAAGGGGCCTCCCCGGACGAGCAGTACTTC. Translated: CASSEGASPDEQYF.